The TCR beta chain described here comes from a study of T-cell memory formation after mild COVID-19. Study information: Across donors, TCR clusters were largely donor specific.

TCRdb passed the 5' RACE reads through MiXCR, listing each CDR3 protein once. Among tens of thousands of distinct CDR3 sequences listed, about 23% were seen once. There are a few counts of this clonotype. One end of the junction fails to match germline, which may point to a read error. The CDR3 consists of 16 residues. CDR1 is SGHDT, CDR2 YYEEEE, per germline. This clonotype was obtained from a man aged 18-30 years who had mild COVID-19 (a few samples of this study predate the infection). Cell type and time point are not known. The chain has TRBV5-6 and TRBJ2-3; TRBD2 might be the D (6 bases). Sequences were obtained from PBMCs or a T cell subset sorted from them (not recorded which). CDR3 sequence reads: CASSLVGGDLTDTQYF. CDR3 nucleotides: TGTGCCAGCAGCTTGGTCGGCGGGGACCTCACAGATACGCAGTACTTT. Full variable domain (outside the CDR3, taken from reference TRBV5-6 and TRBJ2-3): DAGVTQSPTHLIKTRGQQVTLRCSPKSGHDTVSWYQQALGQGPQFIFQYYEEEERQRGNFPDRFSGHQFPNYSSELNVNALLLGDSALYLCASSLVGGDLTDTQYFGPGTRLTVL.